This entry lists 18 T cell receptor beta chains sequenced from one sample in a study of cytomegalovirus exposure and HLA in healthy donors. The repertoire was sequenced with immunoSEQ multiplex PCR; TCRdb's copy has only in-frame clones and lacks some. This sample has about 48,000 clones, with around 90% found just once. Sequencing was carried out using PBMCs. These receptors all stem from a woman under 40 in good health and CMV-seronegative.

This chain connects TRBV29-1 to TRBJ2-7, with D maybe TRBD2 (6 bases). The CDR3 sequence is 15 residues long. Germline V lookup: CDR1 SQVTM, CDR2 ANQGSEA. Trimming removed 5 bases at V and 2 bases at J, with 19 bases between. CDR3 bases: TGCAGCGTTTCCCCGGCGGGGACGTCCCCCTACGAGCAGTACTTC. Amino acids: CSVSPAGTSPYEQYF.

In DNA form, the CDR3 reads TGCGCCAGCAGCGTCCTCCATGAGAGGGCAACCGGGGAGCTGTTTTTT. It specifies CASSVLHERATGELFF. This chain connects TRBV5-1 to TRBJ2-2, with a tentative D call TRBD2 (5 bases). The CDR3 is made up of 16 amino acids. CDR1 and CDR2 (germline): SGHRS, YFSETQ. Trimming pared 4 bases from V and 5 bases from J, leaving 18 bases between.

This chain's CDR3 is CAISERVGGNTGELFF. As DNA, the CDR3 is TGTGCCATCAGTGAGAGAGTAGGGGGAAACACCGGGGAGCTGTTTTTT. V and J are TRBV10-3 and TRBJ2-2; D perhaps matches TRBD1 (6 bases). CDR1 ENHRY and CDR2 SYGVKD come from the germline V gene. The CDR3 totals 16 residues. Trimming removed 2 bases from V and 2 bases from J, with 12 bases in between.

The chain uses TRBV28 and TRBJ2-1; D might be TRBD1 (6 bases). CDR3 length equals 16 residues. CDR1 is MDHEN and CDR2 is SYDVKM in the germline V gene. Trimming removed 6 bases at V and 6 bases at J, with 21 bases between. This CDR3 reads CASRVGQGSVFNEQFF. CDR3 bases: TGTGCCAGCAGGGTGGGGCAGGGGTCGGTGTTCAATGAGCAGTTCTTC.

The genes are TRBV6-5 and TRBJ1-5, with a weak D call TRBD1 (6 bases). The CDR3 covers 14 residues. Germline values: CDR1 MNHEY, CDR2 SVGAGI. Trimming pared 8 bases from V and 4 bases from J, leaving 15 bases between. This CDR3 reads CASRDGGQNQPQHF. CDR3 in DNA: TGTGCCAGCCGCGACGGGGGGCAAAATCAGCCCCAGCATTTT.

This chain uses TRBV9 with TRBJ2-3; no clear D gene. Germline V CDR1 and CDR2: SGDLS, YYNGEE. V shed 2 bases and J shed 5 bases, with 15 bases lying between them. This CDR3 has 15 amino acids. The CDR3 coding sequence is TGTGCCAGCAGCGTCTCGGGTAGCTTGGGAGATACGCAGTATTTT. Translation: CASSVSGSLGDTQYF.

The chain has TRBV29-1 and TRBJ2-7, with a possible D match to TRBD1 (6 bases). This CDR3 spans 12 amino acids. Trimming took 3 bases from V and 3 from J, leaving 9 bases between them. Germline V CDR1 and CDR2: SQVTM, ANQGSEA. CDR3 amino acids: CSVEMDSYEQYF. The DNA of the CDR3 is TGCAGCGTTGAGATGGACAGCTACGAGCAGTACTTC.

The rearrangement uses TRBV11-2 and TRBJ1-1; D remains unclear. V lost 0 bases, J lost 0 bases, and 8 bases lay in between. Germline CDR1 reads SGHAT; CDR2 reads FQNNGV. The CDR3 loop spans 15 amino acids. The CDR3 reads CASSLEGGVNTEAFF. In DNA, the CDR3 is TGTGCCAGCAGCTTAGAAGGCGGGGTGAACACTGAAGCTTTCTTT.

CDR3 sequence (DNA): TGTGCCAGCAGCACAGGGCTAGCCACTGAAGCTTTCTTT. It codes for CASSTGLATEAFF. The genes are TRBV28 and TRBJ1-1; perhaps TRBD1 as D (6 bases). Trimming cost V 6 bases and J 4 bases, with 12 bases left between them. In germline, CDR1 is MDHEN, CDR2 SYDVKM. This CDR3 is 13 amino acids long.

In nucleotides, the CDR3 is TGCGCCAGCAACACCGGGACTTTGGGCACTGAAGCTTTCTTT. This gives the protein CASNTGTLGTEAFF. The chain couples TRBV10-2 to TRBJ1-1; tentatively, D is TRBD1 (5 bases). The CDR3 length is 14 residues. CDR1 is WSHSY and CDR2 is SAAADI in the germline V gene. Trimming took 7 bases from V and 4 from J, leaving 16 bases between them.

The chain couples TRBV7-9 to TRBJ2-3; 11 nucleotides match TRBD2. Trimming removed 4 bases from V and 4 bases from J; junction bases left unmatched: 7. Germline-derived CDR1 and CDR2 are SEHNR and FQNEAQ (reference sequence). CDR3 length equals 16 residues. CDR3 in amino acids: CASSSLAGEFADTQYF. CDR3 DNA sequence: TGTGCCAGCAGCTCACTAGCGGGAGAATTCGCAGATACGCAGTATTTT. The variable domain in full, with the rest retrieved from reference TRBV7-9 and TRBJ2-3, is DTGVSQNPRHKITKRGQNVTFRCDPISEHNRLYWYRQTLGQGPEFLTYFQNEAQLEKSRLLSDRFSAERPKGSFSTLEIQRTEQGDSAMYLCASSSLAGEFADTQYFGPGTRLTVL.

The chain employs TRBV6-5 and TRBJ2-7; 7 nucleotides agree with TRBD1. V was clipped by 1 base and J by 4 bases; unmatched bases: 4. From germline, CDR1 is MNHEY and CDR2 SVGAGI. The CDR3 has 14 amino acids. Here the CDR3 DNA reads TGTGCCAGCAGTTACTTGAGGACAGGTTACGAGCAGTACTTC. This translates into CASSYLRTGYEQYF.

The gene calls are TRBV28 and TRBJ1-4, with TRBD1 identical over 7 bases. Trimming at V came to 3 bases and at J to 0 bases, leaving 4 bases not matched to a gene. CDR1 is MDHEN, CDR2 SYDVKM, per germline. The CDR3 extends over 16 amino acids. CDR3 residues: CASSFPQGTTNEKLFF. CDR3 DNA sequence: TGTGCCAGCAGTTTCCCACAGGGGACAACTAATGAAAAACTGTTTTTT.

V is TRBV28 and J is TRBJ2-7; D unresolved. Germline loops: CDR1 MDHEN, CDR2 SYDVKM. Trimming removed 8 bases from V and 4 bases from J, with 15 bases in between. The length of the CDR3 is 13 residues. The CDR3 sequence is CASLHGLKYEQYF. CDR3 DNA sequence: TGTGCCAGCTTACACGGGTTAAAATACGAGCAGTACTTC.

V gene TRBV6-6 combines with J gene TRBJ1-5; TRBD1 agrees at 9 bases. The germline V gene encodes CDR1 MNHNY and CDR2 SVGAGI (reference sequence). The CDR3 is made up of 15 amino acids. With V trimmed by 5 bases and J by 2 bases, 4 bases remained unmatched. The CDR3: CASSVRTGGNQPQHF. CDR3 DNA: TGTGCCAGCAGTGTCCGGACAGGGGGCAATCAGCCCCAGCATTTT.

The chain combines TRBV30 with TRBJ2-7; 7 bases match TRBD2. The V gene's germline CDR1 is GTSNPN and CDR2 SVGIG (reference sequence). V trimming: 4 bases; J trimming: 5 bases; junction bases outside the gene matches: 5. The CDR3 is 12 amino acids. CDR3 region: CAWTSRGDEQYF. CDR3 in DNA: TGTGCCTGGACCTCCCGGGGGGACGAGCAGTACTTC.

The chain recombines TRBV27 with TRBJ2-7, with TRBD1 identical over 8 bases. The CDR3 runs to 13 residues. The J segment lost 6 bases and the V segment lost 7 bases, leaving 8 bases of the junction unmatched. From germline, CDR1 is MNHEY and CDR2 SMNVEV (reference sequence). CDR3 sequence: CASTGTGRVEQYF. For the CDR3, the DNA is TGTGCCAGCACAGGGACAGGCAGGGTCGAGCAGTACTTC.

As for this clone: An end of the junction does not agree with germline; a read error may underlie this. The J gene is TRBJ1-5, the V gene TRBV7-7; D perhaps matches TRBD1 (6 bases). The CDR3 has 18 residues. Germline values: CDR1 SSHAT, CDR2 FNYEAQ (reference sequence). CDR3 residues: CASTEGGGHSPSNQPQHF. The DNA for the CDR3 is TGTGCTAGCACCGAAGGCGGGGGGCATTCACCTAGCAATCAGCCCCAGCATTTT.